A single sample is the source of the 9 T cell receptor beta chains below, sequenced in a study of regulatory and conventional T cells in RAG deficiency. Here immunoSEQ multiplex PCR was the method, and the copy in TCRdb shows in-frame clones only, minus some. Here the sample spans around 30,000 clones, about 88% being singletons. The sample was also linked to a second study, of regulatory T cells. That work adds: Primers: 52 TRBV forward and 13 TRBJ reverse.

Sequenced input: CD8+ T cells sorted from blood. Receptors were obtained from a human donor in good health.

The rearrangement links TRBV28 to TRBJ2-1, with D tentatively TRBD2 (6 bases). The CDR3 has 14 residues. V gave up 6 bases and J gave up 6 bases, with 15 bases separating them. Germline CDR1 MDHEN, CDR2 SYDVKM. The CDR3 DNA follows: TGTGCCAGCAGGGGAGGAGTATCGGGCAATGAGCAGTTCTTC. This gives the protein CASRGGVSGNEQFF.

In this sample, this clone turned up a few times. The J gene is TRBJ2-1, the V gene TRBV5-1; perhaps TRBD2 as D (6 bases). V shed 2 bases and J shed 5 bases, with 20 bases lying between them. Per the germline V gene, CDR1 is SGHRS and CDR2 is YFSETQ. The CDR3 covers 17 residues. DNA of the CDR3: TGCGCCAGCAGCTTAGACGCGACTAGGTCGGGGAACAATGAGCAGTTCTTC. Translation: CASSLDATRSGNNEQFF.

The rearrangement joins TRBV27 to TRBJ2-1; 11 bases map to TRBD2. The J segment lost 5 bases and the V segment lost 5 bases, leaving 8 bases of the junction unmatched. From germline, CDR1 is MNHEY and CDR2 SMNVEV (reference sequence). The CDR3 contains 16 residues. CDR3 nucleotide sequence: TGTGCCAGCAGTCGCTGGACTAGCGGGCAGAACAATGAGCAGTTCTTC. Translation: CASSRWTSGQNNEQFF.

The rearrangement uses TRBV6-5 and TRBJ1-4; 7 bases match TRBD1. The CDR3 totals 16 residues. V was pared by 2 bases and J by 4 bases, with 7 bases of the junction left unmatched. Germline-derived CDR1 and CDR2 are MNHEY and SVGAGI. CDR3 bases: TGTGCCAGCAGTTACACCCGGGCAGGGGGTAATGAAAAACTGTTTTTT. It is translated as CASSYTRAGGNEKLFF.

V gene TRBV19 combines with J gene TRBJ2-4; TRBD2 is a possible D gene (5 bases). The length of the CDR3 is 17 residues. The V end lost 4 bases, the J end lost 0 bases, and 16 bases lay between the germline ends. Germline values: CDR1 LNHDA, CDR2 SQIVND (reference sequence). In nucleotides, the CDR3 is TGTGCCAGTAGTACACCGCGGGTGACGCTAGCCAAAAACATTCAGTACTTC. Protein product: CASSTPRVTLAKNIQYF.

This chain joins TRBV6-1 and TRBJ2-5; D may match TRBD1 or TRBD2 (6 bases each). With 4 bases removed from V and 5 bases from J, the gap between germline ends came to 11 bases. The CDR3 covers 13 residues. Germline loops: CDR1 MNHNS, CDR2 SASEGT. CDR3 DNA: TGTGCCAGCAGTGGGGGGGCCTTGGAGACCCAGTACTTC. Its protein is CASSGGALETQYF.

This clone was recorded once. This sequence joins TRBV11-2 and TRBJ1-5; D gene uncertain. Germline-derived CDR1 and CDR2 are SGHAT and FQNNGV. Trimming took 0 bases from V and 2 from J, leaving 11 bases between them. This CDR3 is built from 16 residues. The CDR3 loop reads CASSLDHRSGNQPQHF. The DNA of the CDR3 is TGTGCCAGCAGCTTAGATCACAGAAGCGGCAATCAGCCCCAGCATTTT.

This chain uses TRBV15 with TRBJ1-3, with unresolved D. The V and J ends lost 0 bases and 0 bases respectively, with 21 bases between them. This CDR3 has 20 amino acids. Looked up from germline, CDR1 is LNHNV and CDR2 is YYDKDF (reference sequence). The CDR3 region is CATSRDGLVDADGSGNTIYF. The CDR3 coding sequence is TGTGCCACCAGCAGAGATGGACTCGTAGACGCGGACGGCTCTGGAAACACCATATATTTT.

V and J are TRBV28 and TRBJ2-3; D is possibly TRBD2 (6 bases). Germline V CDR1 and CDR2: MDHEN, SYDVKM. The CDR3 runs 14 residues. Trimming stripped 1 base from V and 6 bases from J, with 11 bases between. This CDR3 is CASSLYGSGDTQYF. CDR3 nucleotides: TGTGCCAGCAGTTTATACGGGAGCGGGGATACGCAGTATTTT.